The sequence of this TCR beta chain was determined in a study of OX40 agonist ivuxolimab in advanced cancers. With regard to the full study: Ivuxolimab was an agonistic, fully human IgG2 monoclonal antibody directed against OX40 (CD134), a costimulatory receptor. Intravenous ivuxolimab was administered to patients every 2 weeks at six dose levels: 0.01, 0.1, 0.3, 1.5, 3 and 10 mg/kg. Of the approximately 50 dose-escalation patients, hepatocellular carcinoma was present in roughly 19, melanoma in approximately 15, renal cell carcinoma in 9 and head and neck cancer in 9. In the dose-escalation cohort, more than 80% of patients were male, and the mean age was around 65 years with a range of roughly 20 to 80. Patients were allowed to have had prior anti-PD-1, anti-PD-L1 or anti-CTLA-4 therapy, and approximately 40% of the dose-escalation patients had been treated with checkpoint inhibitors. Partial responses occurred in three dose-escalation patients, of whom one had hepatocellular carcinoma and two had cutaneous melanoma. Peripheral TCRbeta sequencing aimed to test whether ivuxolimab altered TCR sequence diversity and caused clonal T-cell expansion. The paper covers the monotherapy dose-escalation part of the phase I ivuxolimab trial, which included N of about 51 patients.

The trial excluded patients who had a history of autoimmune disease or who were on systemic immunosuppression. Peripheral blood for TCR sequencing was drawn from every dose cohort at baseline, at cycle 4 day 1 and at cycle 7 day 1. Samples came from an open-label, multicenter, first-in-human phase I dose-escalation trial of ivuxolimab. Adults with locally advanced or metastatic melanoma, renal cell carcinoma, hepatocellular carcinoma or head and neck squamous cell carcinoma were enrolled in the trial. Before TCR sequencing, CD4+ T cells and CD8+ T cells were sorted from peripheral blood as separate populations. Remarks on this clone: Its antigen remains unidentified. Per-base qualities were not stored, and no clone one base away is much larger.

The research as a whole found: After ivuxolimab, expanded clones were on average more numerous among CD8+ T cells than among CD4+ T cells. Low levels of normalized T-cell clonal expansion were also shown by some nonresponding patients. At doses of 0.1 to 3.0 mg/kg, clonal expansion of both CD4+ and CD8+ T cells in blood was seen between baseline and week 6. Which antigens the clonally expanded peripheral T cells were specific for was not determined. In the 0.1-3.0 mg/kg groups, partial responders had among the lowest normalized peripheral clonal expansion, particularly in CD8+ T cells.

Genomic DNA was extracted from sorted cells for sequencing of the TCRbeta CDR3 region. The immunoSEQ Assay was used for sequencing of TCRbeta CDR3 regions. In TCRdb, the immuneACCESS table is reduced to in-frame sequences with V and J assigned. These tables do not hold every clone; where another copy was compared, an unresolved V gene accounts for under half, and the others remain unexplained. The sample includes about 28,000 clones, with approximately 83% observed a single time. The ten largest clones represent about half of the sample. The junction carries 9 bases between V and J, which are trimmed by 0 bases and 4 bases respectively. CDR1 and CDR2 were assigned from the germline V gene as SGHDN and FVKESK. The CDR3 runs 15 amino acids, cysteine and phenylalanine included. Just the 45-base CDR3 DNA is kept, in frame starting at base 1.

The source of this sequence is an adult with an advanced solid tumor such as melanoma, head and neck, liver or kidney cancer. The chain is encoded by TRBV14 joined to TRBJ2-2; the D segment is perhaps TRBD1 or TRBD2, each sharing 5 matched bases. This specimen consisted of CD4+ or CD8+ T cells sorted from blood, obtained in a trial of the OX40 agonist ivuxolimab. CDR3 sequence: CASSQDRGPTGELFF. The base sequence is TGTGCCAGCAGCCAAGATCGGGGACCCACCGGGGAGCTGTTTTTT.